A single sample gave rise to the 20 T cell receptor beta chains below, sequenced in a study of CD8 T cells in Susac syndrome. About 0.5 to 1 ug RNA was reverse transcribed with random hexamers. TCRdb redid the calling of the immunoSEQ multiplex PCR reads with MiXCR, one entry per CDR3 protein. This sample carries about 150,000 distinct CDR3 sequences, about 95% of them seen once, and the ten largest clones take 0.15%. The sample consisted of CD8+ T cells from PBMCs. Receptors originate from a human donor with multiple sclerosis.

J is TRBJ2-2 and V is TRBV29-1; D is perhaps TRBD1 (5 bases). There are 14 residues in the CDR3. The V end lost 6 bases, the J end lost 2 bases, and 13 bases lay between the germline ends. From germline, CDR1 is SQVTM and CDR2 ANQGSEA. The CDR3 DNA follows: TGCAGCGTCATGGACACAGGAAACACCGGGGAGCTGTTTTTT. It is translated as CSVMDTGNTGELFF.

The chain is built from TRBV6-4 and TRBJ2-1, with D perhaps matching TRBD1 (6 bases). Trimming took off 3 bases at V and 4 bases at J, with 7 bases between the two ends. The CDR3 covers 13 residues. Looked up from germline, CDR1 is MRHNA and CDR2 is SNTAGT. The CDR3 sequence is CASSETGYNEQFF. The CDR3 DNA reads TGTGCCAGCAGTGAGACAGGTTACAATGAGCAGTTCTTC.

The chain joins TRBV27 to TRBJ2-1; 8 bases agree with TRBD2. There are 16 residues in the CDR3. Germline CDR1 reads MNHEY; CDR2 reads SMNVEV (reference sequence). The trim removed 2 bases at V and 7 bases at J, leaving 10 bases unmatched. CDR3 sequence: CASSLAGGTLGNEQFF. In nucleotides, the CDR3 is TGTGCCAGCAGTTTAGCGGGGGGCACCCTGGGAAATGAGCAGTTCTTC.

The chain employs TRBV29-1 and TRBJ1-1, with TRBD1 as a possible D gene (6 bases). Germline V CDR1 and CDR2: SQVTM, ANQGSEA. V dropped 7 bases and J dropped 4 bases, with 16 bases sitting between them. This CDR3 is 13 amino acids long. The CDR3 sequence: CSALGGATTEAFF. In DNA form, the CDR3 reads TGCAGCGCCCTGGGGGGGGCTACCACTGAAGCTTTCTTT.

V gene TRBV7-9 combines with J gene TRBJ1-5; perhaps TRBD1 as D (6 bases). The germline gives CDR1 SEHNR, CDR2 FQNEAQ (reference sequence). With 5 bases removed from V and 3 bases from J, the gap between germline ends came to 20 bases. The CDR3 runs to 17 residues. CDR3 amino acids: CASSAQTGAVDNQPQHF. The CDR3 DNA is TGTGCCAGCAGCGCCCAAACGGGGGCTGTTGACAATCAGCCCCAGCATTTT.

The rearrangement uses TRBV6-5 and TRBJ1-4; a possible D gene is TRBD1 (5 bases). Germline values: CDR1 MNHEY, CDR2 SVGAGI. The CDR3 spans 14 residues. V lost 3 bases, J lost 8 bases, and 13 bases lay in between. Written as DNA, the CDR3 is TGTGCCAGCAGTTATGGGGGGTCCTCAGAAAAACTGTTTTTT. This encodes CASSYGGSSEKLFF.

The chain is built from TRBV20-1 and TRBJ1-1; 7 bases are shared with TRBD1. With V trimmed by 1 base and J by 3 bases, 5 bases remained unmatched. This CDR3 region has 14 residues. Germline assignment: CDR1 DFQATT and CDR2 SNEGSKA (reference sequence). The chain's CDR3 is CSARGQGGYTEAFF. Written as DNA, the CDR3 is TGCAGTGCTAGAGGACAGGGCGGGTACACTGAAGCTTTCTTT.

This clonotype came up a few times. V usage is TRBV19 and J usage is TRBJ2-3; D is ambiguous. Trimming cost V 1 base and J 6 bases, with 14 bases left between them. Germline V gene data show CDR1 as LNHDA and CDR2 as SQIVND (reference sequence). The CDR3 contains 15 residues. For the CDR3, the DNA is TGTGCCAGTAGTATAGTTCAGGCAGCCCCGGATACGCAGTATTTT. Encoded protein: CASSIVQAAPDTQYF.

The rearrangement links TRBV20-1 to TRBJ1-3; no reliable D call. The CDR3 runs 15 residues. Trimming took 0 bases from V and 0 from J, leaving 9 bases between them. Germline loops: CDR1 DFQATT, CDR2 SNEGSKA (reference sequence). CDR3 protein: CSARDSSYSGNTIYF. The DNA for the CDR3 is TGCAGTGCTAGAGACAGTTCCTACTCTGGAAACACCATATATTTT.

The V call is TRBV27, the J call TRBJ2-7; D might be TRBD1 or TRBD2, each matching 5 bases. Germline loops: CDR1 MNHEY, CDR2 SMNVEV (reference sequence). CDR3 length: 14 residues. Trimming stripped 0 bases from V and 6 bases from J, with 12 bases between. Written as DNA, the CDR3 is TGTGCCAGCAGTTTATCGAGGGGAAGGCCCGAGCAGTACGTC. Its protein product is CASSLSRGRPEQYV.

The chain carries TRBV12-3 or TRBV12-4 and TRBJ2-3, with D perhaps given as TRBD1 or TRBD2 (5 bases each). V was shortened by 5 bases and J by 0 bases, with 15 bases between the two germline ends. The CDR3 totals 16 residues. The CDR3 coding sequence is TGTGCCAGCAGTCCCTGGGACGGATCTAGCACAGATACGCAGTATTTT. Translating gives CASSPWDGSSTDTQYF.

V and J are TRBV7-9 and TRBJ2-7; D gene ambiguous. Between the trimmed V and J ends, which lost 4 bases and 6 bases, there was a span of 13 bases. The CDR3 is 13 residues long. Germline-derived CDR1 and CDR2 are SEHNR and FQNEAQ (reference sequence). CDR3 bases: TGTGCCAGCAGCTCACCCCTGTCCGGCGAGCAGTACGTC. Translation: CASSSPLSGEQYV.

The chain employs TRBV20-1 and TRBJ1-1; TRBD1 aligns across 7 bases. The CDR3 contains 15 residues. V lost 0 bases, J lost 7 bases, and 11 bases stayed unmatched. Germline V gives CDR1 DFQATT, CDR2 SNEGSKA (reference sequence). The DNA of the CDR3 is TGCAGTGCTAGAGAGCCAAGTACCGGGACAGATGAAGCTTTCTTT. Translated: CSAREPSTGTDEAFF.

This sequence joins TRBV13 and TRBJ1-1; D gene unclear. V was cut by 0 bases and J by 7 bases, with 6 bases left in between. CDR1 PRHDT and CDR2 FYEKMQ come from the germline V gene (reference sequence). This CDR3 region has 12 residues. The CDR3 sequence is CASSLGNGEAFF. For the CDR3, the DNA is TGTGCCAGCAGCTTAGGAAACGGTGAAGCTTTCTTT.

The gene calls are TRBV4-1 and TRBJ1-5; 10 nucleotides agree with TRBD1. CDR1 and CDR2 from the germline V gene are MGHRA and YSYEKL. The CDR3 spans 15 residues. The V gene end was trimmed by 5 bases and the J gene end by 7 bases; junction bases not matched to a gene: 8. Written as DNA, the CDR3 is TGCGCCAGCAGCAAAGGGACAGGGGTCGGGCAGCCCCAGCATTTT. As protein: CASSKGTGVGQPQHF.

This chain joins TRBV2 and TRBJ1-3; D remains ambiguous. The V end lost 4 bases, the J end lost 0 bases, and 13 bases lay between the germline ends. Germline CDR1 SNHLY, CDR2 FYNNEI. The CDR3 extends over 16 amino acids. The CDR3 here is CASSGQSGSSGNTIYF. CDR3 nucleotide sequence: TGTGCCAGCAGTGGTCAGTCCGGTAGCTCTGGAAACACCATATATTTT.

CDR3 region: CAWSVGSAGGYEQYV. The CDR3 coding sequence is TGTGCCTGGAGTGTAGGATCGGCAGGGGGCTACGAGCAGTACGTC. The rearrangement joins TRBV30 to TRBJ2-7; 7 positions agree with TRBD1. Germline CDR1 and CDR2: GTSNPN and SVGIG (reference sequence). V was clipped by 0 bases and J by 3 bases; unmatched bases: 8. This CDR3 has 15 amino acids.

The chain is built from TRBV29-1 and TRBJ1-2; weak D call: TRBD1 (5 bases). The CDR3 is made up of 13 amino acids. V dropped 7 bases and J dropped 5 bases, with 17 bases sitting between them. Per the germline V gene, CDR1 is SQVTM and CDR2 is ANQGSEA. The CDR3 region is CSARFGGEYGYTF. CDR3 DNA sequence: TGCAGCGCGAGGTTTGGGGGAGAATATGGCTACACCTTC.

J is TRBJ2-5 and V is TRBV20-1; 13 bases are shared with TRBD2. The J segment lost 5 bases and the V segment lost 1 base, leaving 16 bases of the junction unmatched. The CDR3 covers 19 residues. Germline lookup yields CDR1 DFQATT and CDR2 SNEGSKA (reference sequence). The CDR3 coding sequence is TGCAGTGCTAGAGGCCCGCCGGAGGGACTAGCGGGGCTCACGGAGACCCAGTACTTC. This sequence encodes CSARGPPEGLAGLTETQYF.

The rearrangement uses TRBV3-1 and TRBJ2-3; D may be TRBD2 (7 bases). In germline, CDR1 is LGHDT, CDR2 YNNKEL (reference sequence). CDR3 length equals 16 residues. Trimming stripped 4 bases from V and 3 bases from J, with 17 bases between. The CDR3 bases are TGTGCCAGCAGCCCCAAAGGGGGGGCTCGGACAGATACGCAGTATTTT. Translated, it gives CASSPKGGARTDTQYF.